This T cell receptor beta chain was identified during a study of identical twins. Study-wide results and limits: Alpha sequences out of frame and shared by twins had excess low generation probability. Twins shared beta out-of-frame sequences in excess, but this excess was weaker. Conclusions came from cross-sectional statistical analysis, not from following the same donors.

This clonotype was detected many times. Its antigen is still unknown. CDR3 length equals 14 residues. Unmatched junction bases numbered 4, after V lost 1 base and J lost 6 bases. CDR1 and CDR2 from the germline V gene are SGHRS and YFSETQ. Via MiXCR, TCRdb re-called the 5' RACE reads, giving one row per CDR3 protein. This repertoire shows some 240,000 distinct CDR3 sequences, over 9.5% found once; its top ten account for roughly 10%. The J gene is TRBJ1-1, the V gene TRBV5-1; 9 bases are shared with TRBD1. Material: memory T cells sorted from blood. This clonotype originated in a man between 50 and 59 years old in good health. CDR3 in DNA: TGCGCCAGCAGCTTGTCCACAGGGGGCTCTGAAGCTTTCTTT. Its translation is CASSLSTGGSEAFF.